The source of this TCR beta chain is a study of cytomegalovirus exposure and HLA in healthy donors. Study-level background: Among roughly 180 million T cells, an earlier analysis found 90 million to 130 million unique TCR beta sequences. A preliminary data release comprised 70 million to 95 million unique TCRs obtained from HLA-typed donors.

V shed 1 base, J shed 2 bases, and the junction held 3 bases outside the gene matches. The CDR3 runs to 14 residues. Germline CDR1 SGHDT, CDR2 YYEEEE. Comments on this clone: Antigen: not known.

General study results and limits: What a later analysis reportedly showed was that an Asian-associated ancestry cluster had fewer N-insertions than the roughly 670-donor mean.

PCR involved 60 Vbeta and 13 Jbeta primers. Sequencing was performed with immunoSEQ multiplex PCR; in TCRdb, only in-frame clones are kept and a portion is missing. The profile shows 300,000 or so clones, roughly 81% of them singletons. Sequenced sample: PBMCs. This sequence was found in a woman between 35 and 50 years old in good health and CMV-seropositive. The chain is built from TRBV5-6 and TRBJ2-7, with 7 nucleotides matching TRBD1. CDR3 region: CASSLRGTAYEQYF. For the CDR3, the DNA is TGTGCCAGCAGCTTGCGAGGGACAGCCTACGAGCAGTACTTC.